Reported below is one T cell receptor (beta chain). Its target antigen remains unknown. No quality values exist for individual bases; no much larger clone is one base distant. The germline V and J ends show losses of 5 bases and 7 bases respectively, and no gene match explains 12 bases of the junction. The germline V gene yields SGHTA for CDR1 and FQGNSA for CDR2. Its CDR3 holds 15 amino acids, cysteine through phenylalanine. Only CDR3 DNA is held: 45 bases, read in frame from base 1. Each donor gave one peripheral blood draw, averaging approximately 0.12 L, which was collected into heparinised tubes. A BD FACSAria II and a panel including CD45RO, CCR7, CD25, CD127, CD95 and CD27 were used to sort naive, central memory, regulatory and stem cell-like memory CD4+ T cells. A purity above 98% was achieved for all sorted populations. Right away, PBMCs were isolated by Lymphoprep density gradient centrifugation and were stained directly, with no culture step. To minimize batch effects, samples were stained and sorted in pairs, one healthy donor with one patient per experiment.

The sample originates from a study of beta chain features in type 1 diabetes (dated by TCRdb to 2017 to 2018). Background for the entire study: Mean age, gender distribution, total cell number and subset yield were not different between patients and healthy donors. Across all samples, approximately 98,000,000 sorted cells were examined, and cell number per subset correlated strongly with RNA yield. Naive and central memory subsets were obtained from all 30 or so donors, but regulatory and stem cell-like memory subsets were isolated from only 8 patients and roughly eight healthy donors. The study compared TCRB repertoires of sorted circulating CD4+ T cell subsets between recently diagnosed type 1 diabetes patients and matched healthy donors. Findings and caveats that apply to the study as a whole: In all four CD4+ subsets, TCRB CDR3 length was moderately but significantly shorter in type 1 diabetes patients. Shorter templates might be favored by PCR, yet because patient and control samples were amplified and corrected together, any such skew would affect both groups equally. Because cDNA was sequenced instead of genomic DNA, highly expressing activated cells could be over-represented, though the groups showed no difference in activation or CD3 levels. At VDJ recombination sites, patients with type 1 diabetes made fewer insertions and deleted more nucleotides, a pattern implying thymic rearrangement abnormalities. Naive, central memory and regulatory TCRB repertoires appeared more similar among patients than among healthy donors. HLA sub-analyses involved small numbers of individuals, so any influence of HLA type on TCRB rearrangement remained unresolved.

The entire amount of isolated RNA was reverse transcribed using the High Capacity cDNA Reverse Transcription Kit, so the sequenced TCRB transcripts were expressed ones. Naive, central memory and regulatory T cell samples underwent deep immunoSEQ sequencing, averaging about 3.57 million total reads per sample. After sorted cells were lysed in RLT buffer, RNA was extracted with DNase-treated RNeasy Micro or Mini kits, with the choice depending on cell number. To prevent cross-contamination, every cell subset was processed on its own, while patient and healthy donor samples were processed together. TCRB sequences were amplified from cDNA with the immunoSEQ multiplex PCR, producing 87-bp fragments spanning the CDR3 region. Amplicons were sequenced on the Illumina HiSeq platform. In the authors' own workflow: PCR bias was corrected computationally using synthetic template baselines, and reads within Hamming distance 2 were collapsed, with unmergeable singletons discarded. By aligning reads against IMGT, V, D and J genes, CDR3 length, and insertions or deletions at six rearrangement sites were assigned. Within each subset, clonotype counts were normalized to sorted cell number, and only after that were true diversity and Gini coefficients computed with the tcR R package. The overlap coefficient, calculated on TCRB nucleotide sequences, was used to measure repertoire sharing. Out-of-frame TCRB sequences from naive cells were analyzed as a proxy for the pre-selection repertoire. TCRdb obtained this table from immuneACCESS and retained in-frame rearrangements with V and J assigned. These tables miss some clones; where compared with another copy, unresolved V genes account for less than half of the shortfall, and the remainder is unexplained. V and J calls and clone size come straight from that table; D and trimming were deduced from the DNA. The sample profile shows 200,000 to 300,000 clones; 68% of them were found once. 0.053% of the sample is in the top ten clones.

The receptor chain draws on TRBV7-2 and TRBJ2-5, with 8 middle bases fitting TRBD1. The source of this sequence is a man younger than 40 in good health. Sequencing was carried out using naive CD4+ T cells from blood. In the paper's terms, the cell subset or site label means: true naive CD4+ T cells. The CDR3 is CASSTREQGEVTQYF. The bases are TGTGCCAGCAGCACCCGGGAACAGGGGGAGGTGACCCAGTACTTC.